This T cell receptor (beta chain) is from a study of blood T cells in healthy people across ages. This clonotype was observed a handful of times. Next came a second PCR, run for roughly 7 to 12 cycles, which used a sample-barcoded 5' primer along with a J-beta primer mix. Via MiXCR, TCRdb re-called the 5' RACE reads, giving one row per CDR3 protein. The repertoire has about 800,000 distinct CDR3 sequences, roughly 25% of them found once; the top ten carry 3% to 4%. The J segment lost 4 bases and the V segment lost 1 base, leaving 12 bases of the junction unmatched. Germline V gives CDR1 MGHRA, CDR2 YSYEKL. There are 17 residues in the CDR3. This same sample was also part of a study on T cells of mothers and their children.

The sequence came from a boy younger than 18 in good health. The sample taken for sequencing was blood. The chain recombines TRBV4-1 with TRBJ2-5; 7 bases align to TRBD1. DNA of the CDR3: TGCGCCAGCAGCCAAGCTTCTGGGCAGGGGGTCGGAGAGACCCAGTACTTC. Protein sequence: CASSQASGQGVGETQYF.